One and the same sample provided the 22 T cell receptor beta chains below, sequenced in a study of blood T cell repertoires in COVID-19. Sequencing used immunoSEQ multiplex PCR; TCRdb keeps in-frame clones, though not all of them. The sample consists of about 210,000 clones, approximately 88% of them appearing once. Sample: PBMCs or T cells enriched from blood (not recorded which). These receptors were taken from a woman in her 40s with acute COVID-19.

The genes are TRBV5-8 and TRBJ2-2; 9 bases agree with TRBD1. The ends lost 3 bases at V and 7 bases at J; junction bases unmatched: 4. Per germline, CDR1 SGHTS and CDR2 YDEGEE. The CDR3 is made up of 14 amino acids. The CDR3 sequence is CASSSQGAGGELFF. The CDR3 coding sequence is TGTGCCAGCAGCTCACAGGGGGCTGGCGGGGAGCTGTTTTTT. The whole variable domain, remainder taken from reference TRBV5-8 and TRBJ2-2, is EAGVTQSPTHLIKTRGQQATLRCSPISGHTSVYWYQQALGLGLQFLLWYDEGEERNRGNFPPRFSGRQFPNYSSELNVNALELEDSALYLCASSSQGAGGELFFGEGSRLTVL.

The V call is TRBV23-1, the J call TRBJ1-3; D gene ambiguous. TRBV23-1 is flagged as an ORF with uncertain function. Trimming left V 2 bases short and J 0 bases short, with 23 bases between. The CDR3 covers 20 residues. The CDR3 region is CASSQKFSRVGATSGNTIYF. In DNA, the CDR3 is TGCGCCAGCAGTCAAAAGTTTAGTCGAGTTGGAGCCACCTCTGGAAACACCATATATTTT.

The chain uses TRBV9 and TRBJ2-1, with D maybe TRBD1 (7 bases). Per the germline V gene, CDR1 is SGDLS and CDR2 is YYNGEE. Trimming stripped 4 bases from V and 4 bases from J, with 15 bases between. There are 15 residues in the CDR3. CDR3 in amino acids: CASSPRDRNYNEQFF. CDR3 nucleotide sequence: TGTGCCAGCAGCCCGCGGGACAGAAATTACAATGAGCAGTTCTTC.

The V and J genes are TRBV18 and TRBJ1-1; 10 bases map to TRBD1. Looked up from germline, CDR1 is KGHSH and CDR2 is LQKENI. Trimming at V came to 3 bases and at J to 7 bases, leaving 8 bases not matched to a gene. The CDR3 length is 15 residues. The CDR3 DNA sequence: TGTGCCAGCTCACCTCGGACAGGGGGAAGGGATGAAGCTTTCTTT. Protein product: CASSPRTGGRDEAFF.

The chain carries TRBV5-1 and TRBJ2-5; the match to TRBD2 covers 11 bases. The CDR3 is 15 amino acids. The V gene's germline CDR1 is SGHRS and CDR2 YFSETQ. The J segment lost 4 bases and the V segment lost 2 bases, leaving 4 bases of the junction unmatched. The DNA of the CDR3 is TGCGCCAGCAGCTTCCTAGCGGGAGGAGCAGAGACCCAGTACTTC. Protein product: CASSFLAGGAETQYF.

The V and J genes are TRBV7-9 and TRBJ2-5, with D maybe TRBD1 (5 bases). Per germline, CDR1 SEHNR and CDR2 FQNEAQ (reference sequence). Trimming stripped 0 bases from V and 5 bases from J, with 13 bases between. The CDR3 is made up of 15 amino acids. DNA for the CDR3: TGTGCCAGCAGCTTAGCTCGACAGACCCAGGAGACCCAGTACTTC. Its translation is CASSLARQTQETQYF.

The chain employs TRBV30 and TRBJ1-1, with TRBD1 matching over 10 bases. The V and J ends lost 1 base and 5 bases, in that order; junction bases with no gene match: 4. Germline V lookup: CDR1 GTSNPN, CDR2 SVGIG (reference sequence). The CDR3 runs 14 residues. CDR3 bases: TGTGCCTGGAGTGCGGACAGGGGGTGGACTGAAGCTTTCTTT. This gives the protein CAWSADRGWTEAFF. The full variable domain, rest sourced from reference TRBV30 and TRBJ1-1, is SQTIHQWPATLVQPVGSPLSLECTVEGTSNPNLYWYRQAAGRGLQLLFYSVGIGQISSEVPQNLSASRPQDRQFILSSKKLLLSDSGFYLCAWSADRGWTEAFFGQGTRLTVV.

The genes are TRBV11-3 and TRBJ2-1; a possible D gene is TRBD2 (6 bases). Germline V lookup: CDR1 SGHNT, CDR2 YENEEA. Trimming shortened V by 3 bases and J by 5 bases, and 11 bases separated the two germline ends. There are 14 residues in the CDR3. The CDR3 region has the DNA TGTGCCAGCAGCTTTGGCGGGAAAGACAATGAGCAGTTCTTC. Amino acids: CASSFGGKDNEQFF.

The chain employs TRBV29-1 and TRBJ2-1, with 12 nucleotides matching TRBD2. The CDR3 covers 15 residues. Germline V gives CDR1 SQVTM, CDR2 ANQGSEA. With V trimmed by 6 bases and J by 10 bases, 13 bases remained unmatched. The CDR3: CSVDPSGGALREQFF. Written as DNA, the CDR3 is TGCAGCGTGGATCCTAGCGGGGGGGCCTTACGAGAGCAGTTCTTC.

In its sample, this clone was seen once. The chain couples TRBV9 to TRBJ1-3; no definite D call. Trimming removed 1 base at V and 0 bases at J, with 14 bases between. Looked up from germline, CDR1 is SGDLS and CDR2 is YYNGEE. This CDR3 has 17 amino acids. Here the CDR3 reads CASSVSQTPGSGNTIYF. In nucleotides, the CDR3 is TGTGCCAGCAGCGTATCCCAGACTCCCGGCTCTGGAAACACCATATATTTT.

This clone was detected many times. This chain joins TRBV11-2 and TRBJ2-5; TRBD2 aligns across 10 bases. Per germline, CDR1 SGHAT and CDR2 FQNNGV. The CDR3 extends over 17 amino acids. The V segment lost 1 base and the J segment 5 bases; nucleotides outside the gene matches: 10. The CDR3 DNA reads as TGTGCCAGCAGCTTAGGAAACCTACTAGCGGGAATGGAGACCCAGTACTTC. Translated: CASSLGNLLAGMETQYF.

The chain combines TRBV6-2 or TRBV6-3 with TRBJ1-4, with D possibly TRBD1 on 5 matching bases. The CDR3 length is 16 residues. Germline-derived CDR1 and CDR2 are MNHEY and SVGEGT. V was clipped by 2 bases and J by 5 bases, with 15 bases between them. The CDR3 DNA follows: TGTGCCAGCAGTTACGTCGGGGGACGGACGAATGAAAAACTGTTTTTT. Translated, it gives CASSYVGGRTNEKLFF.

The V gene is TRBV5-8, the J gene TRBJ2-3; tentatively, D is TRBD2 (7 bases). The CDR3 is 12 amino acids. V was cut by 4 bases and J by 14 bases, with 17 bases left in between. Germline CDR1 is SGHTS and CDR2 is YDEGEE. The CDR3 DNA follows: TGTGCCAGCAGCCCGAGTAACAGGGAGGGGTATTTT. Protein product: CASSPSNREGYF.

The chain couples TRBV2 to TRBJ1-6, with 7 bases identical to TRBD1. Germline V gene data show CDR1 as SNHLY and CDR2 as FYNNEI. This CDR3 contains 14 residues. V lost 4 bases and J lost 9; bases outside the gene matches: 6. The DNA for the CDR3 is TGTGCCAGCAGTGGCCAGGGGGAACGTTCACCCCTCCACTTT. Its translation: CASSGQGERSPLHF.

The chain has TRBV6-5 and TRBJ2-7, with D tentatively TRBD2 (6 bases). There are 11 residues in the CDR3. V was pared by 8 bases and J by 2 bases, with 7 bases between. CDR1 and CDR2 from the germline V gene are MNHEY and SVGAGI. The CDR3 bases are TGTGCCAGCGGAGGGGCCTACGAGCAGTACGTC. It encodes CASGGAYEQYV.

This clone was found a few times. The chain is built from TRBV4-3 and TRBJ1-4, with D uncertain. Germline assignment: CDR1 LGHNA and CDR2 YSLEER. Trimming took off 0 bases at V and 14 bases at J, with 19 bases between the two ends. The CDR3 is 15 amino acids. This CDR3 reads CASSQDRTPIYHLFF. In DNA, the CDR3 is TGCGCCAGCAGCCAAGATCGAACTCCAATCTATCATCTGTTTTTT.

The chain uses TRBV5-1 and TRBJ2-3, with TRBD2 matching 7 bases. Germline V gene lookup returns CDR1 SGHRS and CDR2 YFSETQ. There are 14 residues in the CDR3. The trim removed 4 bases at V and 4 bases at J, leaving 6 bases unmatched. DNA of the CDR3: TGCGCCAGCAGCGAACCAGCGGGGTCAGATACGCAGTATTTT. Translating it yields CASSEPAGSDTQYF.

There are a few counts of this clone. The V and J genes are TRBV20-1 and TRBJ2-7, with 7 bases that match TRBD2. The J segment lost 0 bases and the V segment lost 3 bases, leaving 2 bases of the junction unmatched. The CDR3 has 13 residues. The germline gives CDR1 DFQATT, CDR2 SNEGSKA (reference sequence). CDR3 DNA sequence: TGCAGTGCTAGTCCTAGCGGCTCCTACGAGCAGTACGTC. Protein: CSASPSGSYEQYV.

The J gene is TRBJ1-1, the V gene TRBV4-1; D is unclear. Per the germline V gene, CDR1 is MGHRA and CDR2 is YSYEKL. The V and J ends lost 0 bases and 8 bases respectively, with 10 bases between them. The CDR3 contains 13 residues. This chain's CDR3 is CASSQDTRREAFF. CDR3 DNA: TGCGCCAGCAGCCAAGATACGCGGCGAGAAGCTTTCTTT.

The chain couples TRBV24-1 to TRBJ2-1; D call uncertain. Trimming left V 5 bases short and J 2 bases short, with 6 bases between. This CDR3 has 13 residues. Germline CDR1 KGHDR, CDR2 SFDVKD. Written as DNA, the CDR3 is TGTGCCACCAGTGCTGCTACCTACAATGAGCAGTTCTTC. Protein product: CATSAATYNEQFF.

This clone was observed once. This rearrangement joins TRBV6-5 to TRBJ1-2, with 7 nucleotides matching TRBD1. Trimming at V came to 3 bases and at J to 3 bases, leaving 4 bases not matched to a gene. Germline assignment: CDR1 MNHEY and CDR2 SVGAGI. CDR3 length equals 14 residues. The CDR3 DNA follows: TGTGCCAGCAGTTATACAGGGGCGGACTATGGCTACACCTTC. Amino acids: CASSYTGADYGYTF.

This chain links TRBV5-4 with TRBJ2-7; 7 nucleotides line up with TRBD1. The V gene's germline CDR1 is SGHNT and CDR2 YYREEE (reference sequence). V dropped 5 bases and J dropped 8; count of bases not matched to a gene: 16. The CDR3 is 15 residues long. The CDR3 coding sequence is TGTGCCAGCAGGGACGGGACAGATATTCTACGCAAGCAGTACTTC. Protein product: CASRDGTDILRKQYF.